The next 23 T cell receptor beta chains were all read from a single sample in a study of blood T cell repertoires in COVID-19 (TCRdb year 2020). Receptor amplification or capture employed the immunoSEQ multiplex PCR assay. The table comes from immuneACCESS by way of TCRdb, which keeps in-frame sequences with V and J called. Part of the clones is missing from these tables; in studies checked, under half for an unresolved V gene and the rest for unknown reasons. This sample lists about 250,000 clones; approximately 83% were detected once. The top ten constitute approximately 15% of the sample. The sequencing input was peripheral blood. All receptors derive from a person between 65 and 80 years old with COVID-19, enrolled during active disease.

This clone was observed once. This chain uses TRBV19 with TRBJ2-3; D is possibly TRBD1 (6 bases). V shed 0 bases and J shed 1 base, with 8 bases lying between them. Germline loops: CDR1 LNHDA, CDR2 SQIVND (reference sequence). The CDR3 length is 15 residues. CDR3 loop: CASSIDRTGTDTQYF. The CDR3 DNA sequence: TGTGCCAGTAGTATAGATAGGACAGGCACAGATACGCAGTATTTT.

The chain uses TRBV7-3 and TRBJ2-1, with TRBD2 matching 13 bases. Trimming cost V 5 bases and J 0 bases; bases outside gene matches: 10. Germline assignment: CDR1 SGHTA and CDR2 FQGTGA. The CDR3 runs to 19 residues. The CDR3 here is CASSTQGTSGTGSYNEQFF. CDR3 sequence (DNA): TGTGCCAGCAGCACACAAGGGACTAGCGGGACAGGCTCCTACAATGAGCAGTTCTTC.

This sequence joins TRBV29-1 and TRBJ2-3; no firm D call. This CDR3 has 12 amino acids. Trimming stripped 1 base from V and 8 bases from J, with 10 bases between. In germline, CDR1 is SQVTM, CDR2 ANQGSEA. CDR3 sequence: CSVEVLTVTQYF. The CDR3 DNA sequence: TGCAGCGTTGAAGTTTTAACGGTTACGCAGTATTTT.

The CDR3 DNA follows: TGTGCCAGCAGTGATTTGGGCCGGGAAGGCCAGCCCCAGCATTTT. Its protein is CASSDLGREGQPQHF. The chain has TRBV6-1 and TRBJ1-5, with no clear D. The germline CDR1 and CDR2 sequences are MNHNS and SASEGT. There are 15 residues in the CDR3. V dropped 3 bases and J dropped 7 bases, with 16 bases sitting between them.

The chain combines TRBV18 with TRBJ1-5; 7 bases fit TRBD1. The CDR3 extends over 15 amino acids. Germline V gene sequence: CDR1 KGHSH, CDR2 LQKENI. J lost 2 bases, V lost 4 bases, and 5 bases had no gene match. As DNA, the CDR3 is TGTGCCAGCTCACAACAGGGGTCCCGCAATCAGCCCCAGCATTTT. Its translation is CASSQQGSRNQPQHF. The variable domain in full, with the rest retrieved from reference TRBV18 and TRBJ1-5, is NAGVMQNPRHLVRRRGQEARLRCSPMKGHSHVYWYRQLPEEGLKFMVYLQKENIIDESGMPKERFSAEFPKEGPSILRIQQVVRGDSAAYFCASSQQGSRNQPQHFGDGTRLSIL.

This clone has only one observation. V gene TRBV5-1 combines with J gene TRBJ1-3; TRBD1 aligns across 10 bases. J was trimmed by 0 bases and V by 4 bases; bases with no gene match: 4. This CDR3 has 16 amino acids. Per germline, CDR1 SGHRS and CDR2 YFSETQ. Written as DNA, the CDR3 is TGCGCCAGCAGCAGGGGACAGGGGAGCTCTGGAAACACCATATATTTT. The encoded protein is CASSRGQGSSGNTIYF.

The CDR3 is CASSLREISPLHF. The CDR3 DNA reads TGTGCCAGCAGCCTCAGGGAAATATCACCCCTCCACTTT. The J gene is TRBJ1-6, the V gene TRBV16, with a tentative D call TRBD1 (5 bases). The CDR3 has 13 residues. Germline CDR1 KGHSY, CDR2 FQNENV. Deletions cut 4 bases from V and 10 bases from J, with 11 bases between.

This chain uses TRBV6-8 with TRBJ2-3; D might be TRBD1 (5 bases). The V end was cut by 6 bases, the J end by 0 bases, with 16 bases between. The CDR3 has 16 amino acids. The germline gives CDR1 MNHGY, CDR2 SAAAGT. The CDR3 nucleotides are TGTGCCAGCAGGGTCGGCAACAGGACCAGCACAGATACGCAGTATTTT. It translates to CASRVGNRTSTDTQYF.

V usage is TRBV29-1 and J usage is TRBJ1-1; D unclear. The CDR3 runs to 12 residues. V gave up 1 base and J gave up 10 bases, with 13 bases separating them. Germline loops: CDR1 SQVTM, CDR2 ANQGSEA. The CDR3 sequence is CSVEVPGLAAFF. DNA of the CDR3: TGCAGCGTTGAAGTTCCGGGTTTGGCAGCTTTCTTT.

The chain combines TRBV5-1 with TRBJ1-6; TRBD1 matches at 7 bases. Trimming at V came to 1 base and at J to 2 bases, leaving 3 bases not matched to a gene. From germline, CDR1 is SGHRS and CDR2 YFSETQ. This CDR3 comprises 16 residues. CDR3 bases: TGCGCCAGCAGCTTGACCGGGACAGCCTATAATTCACCCCTCCACTTT. This sequence encodes CASSLTGTAYNSPLHF.

The chain combines TRBV7-2 with TRBJ1-5, with 8 positions matching TRBD1. V was clipped by 4 bases and J by 11 bases; unmatched bases: 10. The germline V gene has CDR1 SGHTA and CDR2 FQGNSA. The length of the CDR3 is 14 residues. The CDR3 loop reads CASSSGQGSWTQHF. The CDR3, as DNA: TGTGCCAGCAGCTCCGGACAGGGAAGTTGGACCCAGCATTTT.

The table lists this clone with a few counts. J is TRBJ2-7 and V is TRBV6-5; the D is unclear. Germline V gene lookup returns CDR1 MNHEY and CDR2 SVGAGI. The CDR3 extends over 15 amino acids. The V end was cut by 8 bases, the J end by 0 bases, with 17 bases between. DNA for the CDR3: TGTGCCAGCGTAACAGAACCACACAGCTCCTACGAGCAGTACTTC. It translates to CASVTEPHSSYEQYF.

This sequence joins TRBV7-8 and TRBJ2-3; possible D gene TRBD1, 6 bases. Trimming removed 1 base from V and 0 bases from J, with 11 bases in between. This CDR3 region has 16 residues. CDR1 and CDR2 from the germline V gene are SGHVS and FQNEAQ. The CDR3 nucleotides are TGTGCCAGCAGCTTAGTTACAGGGAAAAGCACAGATACGCAGTATTTT. It is translated as CASSLVTGKSTDTQYF. The entire variable domain, with the rest obtained from reference TRBV7-8 and TRBJ2-3, is as follows: GAGVSQSPRYKVAKRGQDVALRCDPISGHVSLFWYQQALGQGPEFLTYFQNEAQLDKSGLPSDRFFAERPEGSVSTLKIQRTQQEDSAVYLCASSLVTGKSTDTQYFGPGTRLTVL.

The rearrangement joins TRBV6-6 to TRBJ1-6; D ambiguous. This CDR3 comprises 15 residues. The germline gives CDR1 MNHNY, CDR2 SVGAGI (reference sequence). V lost 0 bases to trimming and J lost 8 bases, with 11 bases between them. CDR3: CASSYSVGLDSPLHF. The CDR3 nucleotides read TGTGCCAGCAGTTACTCCGTCGGTCTGGATTCACCCCTCCACTTT.

This clone was found once. The V call is TRBV15, the J call TRBJ1-1, with 12 nucleotides matching TRBD1. The CDR3 extends over 17 amino acids. The V gene's germline CDR1 is LNHNV and CDR2 YYDKDF (reference sequence). Trimming removed 3 bases from V and 5 bases from J; junction bases left unmatched: 10. The DNA of the CDR3 is TGTGCCACCAGCAGTCGGGGACAGGGGGCGGGGAGGACTGAAGCTTTCTTT. This codes for CATSSRGQGAGRTEAFF. The full variable domain, completed using reference TRBV15 and TRBJ1-1, is DAMVIQNPRYQVTQFGKPVTLSCSQTLNHNVMYWYQQKSSQAPKLLFHYYDKDFNNEADTPDNFQSRRPNTSFCFLDIRSPGLGDTAMYLCATSSRGQGAGRTEAFFGQGTRLTVV.

The chain recombines TRBV5-8 with TRBJ2-7, with 9 bases lining up with TRBD1. Germline CDR1 reads SGHTS; CDR2 reads YDEGEE. This CDR3 has 14 residues. Trimming removed 7 bases from V and 2 bases from J; junction bases left unmatched: 7. In nucleotides, the CDR3 is TGTGCCAGCCTACCTAGGACAGGGGCCTACGAGCAGTACTTC. It translates to CASLPRTGAYEQYF. Together with reference TRBV5-8 and TRBJ2-7, the CDR3 gives the full variable domain: EAGVTQSPTHLIKTRGQQATLRCSPISGHTSVYWYQQALGLGLQFLLWYDEGEERNRGNFPPRFSGRQFPNYSSELNVNALELEDSALYLCASLPRTGAYEQYFGPGTRLTVT.

The chain joins TRBV4-1 to TRBJ2-7; a possible D gene is TRBD2 (6 bases). The CDR3 is 19 amino acids. Germline CDR1 is MGHRA and CDR2 is YSYEKL. Trimming left V 5 bases short and J 0 bases short, with 26 bases between. CDR3 nucleotide sequence: TGCGCCAGCAGCTACAAACTATCATCGGGCGGGGCTAGCTCCTACGAGCAGTACTTC. Translation: CASSYKLSSGGASSYEQYF.

CDR3 coding DNA: TGCGCCAGCAGCTTGGCGGGCGGACTAGCGGGGCACAACTCCTACAATGAGCAGTTCTTC. This codes for CASSLAGGLAGHNSYNEQFF. V usage is TRBV5-1 and J usage is TRBJ2-1; 12 positions agree with TRBD2. The CDR3 length is 20 residues. V shed 0 bases, J shed 0 bases, and the junction held 10 bases outside the gene matches. Germline lookup yields CDR1 SGHRS and CDR2 YFSETQ.

CDR3 protein: CASSSLATTTDTQYF. In nucleotides, the CDR3 is TGCGCCAGCAGCTCCCTAGCGACGACCACAGATACGCAGTATTTT. The rearrangement links TRBV5-1 to TRBJ2-3; perhaps TRBD2 as D (6 bases). V lost 3 bases to trimming and J lost 2 bases, with 13 bases between them. Germline CDR1 and CDR2: SGHRS and YFSETQ. This CDR3 comprises 15 residues.

The chain combines TRBV7-3 with TRBJ2-1; 10 bases are shared with TRBD1. Germline CDR1 reads SGHTA; CDR2 reads FQGTGA. CDR3 length: 15 amino acids. Trimming removed 5 bases from V and 6 bases from J; junction bases left unmatched: 7. This chain's CDR3 is CASSLWDRGSNEQFF. The DNA of the CDR3 is TGTGCCAGCAGCCTCTGGGACAGGGGTTCCAATGAGCAGTTCTTC. Using reference TRBV7-3 and TRBJ2-1 for the parts outside the CDR3, the full variable domain is GAGVSQTPSNKVTEKGKYVELRCDPISGHTALYWYRQSLGQGPEFLIYFQGTGAADDSGLPNDRFFAVRPEGSVSTLKIQRTERGDSAVYLCASSLWDRGSNEQFFGPGTRLTVL.

The rearrangement joins TRBV11-2 to TRBJ2-5; 9 bases are shared with TRBD2. J gave up 1 base and V 10 bases, and 10 bases lay outside the gene matches. There are 15 residues in the CDR3. CDR1 is SGHAT and CDR2 is FQNNGV in the germline V gene. The CDR3: CATGTGLASQETQYF. The CDR3 DNA is TGTGCCACTGGGACGGGACTAGCTTCCCAAGAGACCCAGTACTTC.

The J gene is TRBJ2-2, the V gene TRBV4-3; possible D gene TRBD1, 6 bases. Trimming shortened V by 1 base and J by 1 base, and 7 bases separated the two germline ends. This CDR3 is 15 amino acids long. Germline V CDR1 and CDR2: LGHNA, YSLEER. The DNA of the CDR3 is TGCGCCAGCAGCCAAGTCAGGGGGAACACCGGGGAGCTGTTTTTT. Translated, it gives CASSQVRGNTGELFF.

V is TRBV9 and J is TRBJ2-1; 9 bases fit TRBD2. Per the germline V gene, CDR1 is SGDLS and CDR2 is YYNGEE. This CDR3 comprises 15 residues. The junction had 6 bases not matched to a gene; V was cut back by 4 bases and J by 4 bases. CDR3 sequence reads: CASSLTSGQYNEQFF. CDR3 nucleotide sequence: TGTGCCAGCAGCCTAACTAGCGGGCAATACAATGAGCAGTTCTTC.